Following are 30 T cell receptor beta chains from one sample sequenced in a study of CD8+ T cells in alopecia areata. TCR sequencing used cDNA made by reverse transcription of extracted RNA. The repertoire was sequenced with immunoSEQ multiplex PCR; TCRdb's copy has only in-frame clones and lacks some. This table has roughly 100,000 clones, 70% to 90% appearing once. The treatment is: oral pan-JAK inhibitor, 5-10 mg twice daily. The starting material was CD8+ T cells sorted from blood, obtained at roughly week 30, from a patient treated with tofacitinib. The receptors come from a human donor with alopecia areata.

V and J are TRBV14 and TRBJ2-5; TRBD1 agrees at 9 bases. The CDR3 sequence is 18 residues long. The V and J ends lost 3 bases and 2 bases, in that order; junction bases with no gene match: 13. The V gene's germline CDR1 is SGHDN and CDR2 FVKESK. The CDR3 DNA is TGTGCCAGCAGCCACCGGGACAGGGCCTTTGTGGGGCAAGAGACCCAGTACTTC. Its translation is CASSHRDRAFVGQETQYF.

This clone was observed a handful of times. The chain is built from TRBV9 and TRBJ2-7; no firm D call. Germline V gene sequence: CDR1 SGDLS, CDR2 YYNGEE. This CDR3 has 15 amino acids. Trimming cost V 0 bases and J 0 bases, with 10 bases left between them. For the CDR3, the DNA is TGTGCCAGCAGCGTAGGGCAGGCGAGCTCCTACGAGCAGTACTTC. Translating it yields CASSVGQASSYEQYF.

The chain couples TRBV6-5 to TRBJ2-2; 10 nucleotides align to TRBD1. The V and J ends lost 6 bases and 3 bases, in that order; junction bases with no gene match: 4. CDR1 is MNHEY, CDR2 SVGAGI, per germline. This CDR3 contains 15 residues. CDR3 in amino acids: CASSLGQGYTGELFF. The CDR3 coding sequence is TGTGCCAGCAGCCTGGGACAGGGGTACACCGGGGAGCTGTTTTTT.

The chain couples TRBV25-1 to TRBJ2-7; tentatively, D is TRBD1 (6 bases). From germline, CDR1 is MGHDK and CDR2 SYGVNS. CDR3 length: 18 amino acids. Trimming removed 4 bases at V and 2 bases at J, with 24 bases between. The CDR3 here is CASSGAVHGRTVPYEQYF. The CDR3 DNA follows: TGTGCCAGCAGTGGGGCTGTTCATGGCAGGACAGTGCCCTACGAGCAGTACTTC.

This clone was seen a handful of times. V is TRBV5-1 and J is TRBJ2-7; TRBD2 matches 11 bases. Unmatched junction bases numbered 1, after V lost 3 bases and J lost 2 bases. The CDR3 sequence is 14 residues long. Looked up from germline, CDR1 is SGHRS and CDR2 is YFSETQ. This CDR3 reads CASSSGLAAYEQYF. CDR3 nucleotides: TGCGCCAGCAGCTCGGGACTAGCGGCCTACGAGCAGTACTTC.

The chain links TRBV30 to TRBJ2-1; 10 bases are a match to TRBD1. V lost 7 bases to trimming and J lost 6 bases; unmatched junction nucleotides: 9. The CDR3 loop spans 14 amino acids. CDR1 GTSNPN and CDR2 SVGIG come from the germline V gene (reference sequence). The CDR3 bases are TGTGCCTCGACGACAGGGGGCGAAGGCAATGAGCAGTTCTTC. Amino acid sequence: CASTTGGEGNEQFF.

The gene calls are TRBV28 and TRBJ2-5; D is perhaps TRBD2 (6 bases). The CDR3 runs to 16 residues. The V gene lost 5 bases and the J gene lost 2 bases, with 18 bases spanning the gap. Looked up from germline, CDR1 is MDHEN and CDR2 is SYDVKM. CDR3 DNA: TGTGCCAGCAGTGACTATTATGGGGGAGGACAAGAGACCCAGTACTTC. As protein: CASSDYYGGGQETQYF.

The chain is built from TRBV12-5 and TRBJ2-1; 14 nucleotides match TRBD2. V lost 2 bases, J lost 5 bases, and 11 bases stayed unmatched. The CDR3 covers 19 residues. Germline loops: CDR1 LGHNT, CDR2 FRNRAP. The CDR3 region has the DNA TGTGCTAGTGGTTTGCCCCGGCCGGGACTAGCGGGAGAGGACAATGAGCAGTTCTTC. It yields the protein CASGLPRPGLAGEDNEQFF.

This clone has more than one count but fewer than ten. The chain joins TRBV14 to TRBJ2-4, with D possibly matching TRBD1 (5 bases). The CDR3 is 15 residues long. Germline CDR1 and CDR2: SGHDN and FVKESK. With 4 bases removed from V and 2 bases from J, the gap between germline ends came to 12 bases. The CDR3, as DNA: TGTGCCAGCAGCCGATTTGACAGACCCAAAAACATTCAGTACTTC. It codes for CASSRFDRPKNIQYF.

The chain joins TRBV29-1 to TRBJ2-5; TRBD1 agrees at 10 bases. TRBJ2-7 matches the DNA end more closely, so the J call is doubtful. The CDR3 has 17 residues. CDR1 SQVTM and CDR2 ANQGSEA come from the germline V gene. The DNA of the CDR3 is TGCAGCGTTGAACAACCAATGGGACAGGGGAAGGCTTACGAGCAGTACTTC. Its translation: CSVEQPMGQGKAYEQYF.

The chain employs TRBV9 and TRBJ2-5, with D perhaps TRBD1 or TRBD2 (5 bases each). V was cut by 4 bases and J by 1 base, with 14 bases left in between. Germline V lookup: CDR1 SGDLS, CDR2 YYNGEE. The CDR3 is 15 residues long. CDR3 loop: CASSSGSGAQETQYF. As DNA, the CDR3 is TGTGCCAGCAGCTCCGGTTCCGGGGCCCAAGAGACCCAGTACTTC. The full variable domain, completed using reference TRBV9 and TRBJ2-5, is DSGVTQTPKHLITATGQRVTLRCSPRSGDLSVYWYQQSLDQGLQFLIQYYNGEERAKGNILERFSAQQFPDLHSELNLSSLELGDSALYFCASSSGSGAQETQYFGPGTRLLVL.

The rearrangement links TRBV27 to TRBJ1-2, with a weak D call TRBD1 (5 bases). This CDR3 contains 15 residues. The V gene's germline CDR1 is MNHEY and CDR2 SMNVEV (reference sequence). The germline V and J ends were trimmed by 4 bases and 2 bases, with 14 bases remaining between them. The CDR3 DNA reads as TGTGCCAGCAGTTCGGAATCTGGGGCCAACTATGGCTACACCTTC. This codes for CASSSESGANYGYTF.

The CDR3 DNA follows: TGCGCCAGCAGCCACAGGGGGAACACCGGGGAGCTGTTTTTT. It specifies CASSHRGNTGELFF. The rearrangement links TRBV4-1 to TRBJ2-2; D might be TRBD1 (6 bases). The CDR3 is 14 residues long. Trimming shortened V by 3 bases and J by 1 base, and 6 bases separated the two germline ends. Germline loops: CDR1 MGHRA, CDR2 YSYEKL.

This chain joins TRBV15 and TRBJ2-1; 9 bases agree with TRBD2. This CDR3 contains 15 residues. Germline-derived CDR1 and CDR2 are LNHNV and YYDKDF (reference sequence). V was clipped by 1 base and J by 6 bases; unmatched bases: 4. The CDR3 DNA follows: TGTGCCACCAGCAGAGGCGGGGGGGCCGGCAATGAGCAGTTCTTC. It is translated as CATSRGGGAGNEQFF.

V and J are TRBV7-6 and TRBJ2-7; 7 bases are a match to TRBD1. From germline, CDR1 is SGHVS and CDR2 FNYEAQ. The CDR3 contains 14 residues. J gave up 2 bases and V 3 bases, and 4 bases lay outside the gene matches. The CDR3 sequence: CASSLVQGPYEQYF. The DNA for the CDR3 is TGTGCCAGCAGCTTGGTACAGGGGCCCTACGAGCAGTACTTC.

The V call is TRBV27, the J call TRBJ2-3; 10 nucleotides agree with TRBD2. The J segment lost 0 bases and the V segment lost 3 bases, leaving 6 bases of the junction unmatched. The CDR3 spans 17 residues. Per the germline V gene, CDR1 is MNHEY and CDR2 is SMNVEV (reference sequence). This CDR3 is CASSLITSGDSTDTQYF. In DNA, the CDR3 is TGTGCCAGCAGTTTGATTACTAGCGGGGATAGCACAGATACGCAGTATTTT.

The chain is built from TRBV2 and TRBJ2-1, with D unresolved. The germline V and J ends were trimmed by 7 bases and 10 bases, with 17 bases remaining between them. CDR1 SNHLY and CDR2 FYNNEI come from the germline V gene. The CDR3 length is 13 residues. CDR3 protein: CASTLDPAGEQFF. The CDR3, as DNA: TGTGCCAGCACTCTGGACCCGGCCGGCGAGCAGTTCTTC.

The chain has TRBV9 and TRBJ2-3; 10 nucleotides line up with TRBD2. CDR1 SGDLS and CDR2 YYNGEE come from the germline V gene. The CDR3 contains 18 residues. After removal of 4 bases from V and 3 bases from J, the junction contained 14 bases not matched to a gene. CDR3 amino acids: CASSPHVGTSGTTDTQYF. CDR3 sequence (DNA): TGTGCCAGCAGCCCCCACGTGGGAACTAGCGGGACAACAGATACGCAGTATTTT.

The chain links TRBV9 to TRBJ2-3; 10 bases agree with TRBD1. The CDR3 loop spans 16 amino acids. Germline-derived CDR1 and CDR2 are SGDLS and YYNGEE. The J segment lost 4 bases and the V segment lost 3 bases, leaving 8 bases of the junction unmatched. CDR3: CASSGETGGASDTQYF. The CDR3 DNA reads TGTGCCAGCAGCGGGGAGACAGGGGGCGCATCAGATACGCAGTATTTT.

This chain uses TRBV27 with TRBJ2-1; unclear D gene. Germline V gene sequence: CDR1 MNHEY, CDR2 SMNVEV (reference sequence). Deletions cut 3 bases from V and 10 bases from J, with 10 bases between. CDR3 size: 12 residues. CDR3 protein: CASSFGLGEQFF. As DNA, the CDR3 is TGTGCCAGCAGTTTCGGTCTCGGCGAGCAGTTCTTC.

This clone was observed a single time. This chain uses TRBV19 with TRBJ2-1; D unclear. Germline V gene data show CDR1 as LNHDA and CDR2 as SQIVND (reference sequence). The CDR3 contains 17 residues. Trimming cost V 3 bases and J 7 bases, with 22 bases left between them. The CDR3 loop is CASSIIEGLESLNEQFF. As DNA, the CDR3 is TGTGCCAGTAGTATTATCGAAGGGTTGGAAAGCTTGAATGAGCAGTTCTTC.

The V and J genes are TRBV5-4 and TRBJ1-1, with 7 bases fitting TRBD1. The germline gives CDR1 SGHNT, CDR2 YYREEE (reference sequence). Trimming cost V 2 bases and J 8 bases; bases outside gene matches: 9. CDR3 length: 14 amino acids. This chain's CDR3 is CASSFTTGSIEAFF. CDR3 DNA: TGTGCCAGCAGCTTCACGACAGGGTCTATCGAAGCTTTCTTT. The full variable domain, rest sourced from reference TRBV5-4 and TRBJ1-1, is ETGVTQSPTHLIKTRGQQVTLRCSSQSGHNTVSWYQQALGQGPQFIFQYYREEENGRGNFPPRFSGLQFPNYSSELNVNALELDDSALYLCASSFTTGSIEAFFGQGTRLTVV.

This clone was detected only once. This chain links TRBV29-1 with TRBJ2-5; 7 nucleotides line up with TRBD2. V was clipped by 2 bases and J by 11 bases; unmatched bases: 11. This CDR3 contains 13 residues. Germline CDR1 is SQVTM and CDR2 is ANQGSEA. The CDR3 bases are TGCAGCGTTGAACTACCGGACGGGGAGGGGCAGTACTTC. It yields the protein CSVELPDGEGQYF.

The chain is built from TRBV10-3 and TRBJ2-2, with D hard to call. This CDR3 contains 13 residues. Trimming shortened V by 3 bases and J by 6 bases, and 8 bases separated the two germline ends. Germline V gene sequence: CDR1 ENHRY, CDR2 SYGVKD. This CDR3 reads CAISDPFPGELFF. As DNA, the CDR3 is TGTGCCATCAGTGACCCGTTCCCCGGGGAGCTGTTTTTT.

The chain couples TRBV7-9 to TRBJ2-7; 7 positions agree with TRBD1. The J segment lost 0 bases and the V segment lost 3 bases, leaving 2 bases of the junction unmatched. This CDR3 contains 14 residues. Germline V lookup: CDR1 SEHNR, CDR2 FQNEAQ (reference sequence). In DNA, the CDR3 is TGTGCCAGCAGCTTCGGGACAGCCTCCTACGAGCAGTACTTC. It translates to CASSFGTASYEQYF.

The chain carries TRBV7-9 and TRBJ1-2; D gene unclear. The CDR3 is 11 residues long. V was shortened by 3 bases and J by 6 bases, with 5 bases between the two germline ends. CDR1 and CDR2 (germline): SEHNR, FQNEAQ (reference sequence). CDR3 in DNA: TGTGCCAGCAGCTTGGGCCATGGCTACACCTTC. Its protein is CASSLGHGYTF.

The rearrangement links TRBV4-2 to TRBJ2-2; D gene unclear. This CDR3 spans 13 amino acids. Germline-derived CDR1 and CDR2 are LGHNA and YNFKEQ. Trimming took off 0 bases at V and 7 bases at J, with 6 bases between the two ends. CDR3 sequence: CASSQDRSGELFF. The CDR3 DNA reads TGTGCCAGCAGCCAAGATCGGAGCGGGGAGCTGTTTTTT.

This chain connects TRBV27 to TRBJ2-3, with D unclear. Germline lookup yields CDR1 MNHEY and CDR2 SMNVEV (reference sequence). Trimming pared 4 bases from V and 6 bases from J, leaving 8 bases between. CDR3 length: 12 amino acids. This CDR3 reads CASSSGLDTQYF. The CDR3 DNA reads TGTGCCAGCAGTTCTGGATTGGATACGCAGTATTTT.

This rearrangement joins TRBV7-9 to TRBJ2-1; no reliable D call. The CDR3 has 12 amino acids. CDR1 and CDR2 (germline): SEHNR, FQNEAQ (reference sequence). The V and J ends lost 5 bases and 10 bases respectively, with 12 bases between them. Here the CDR3 reads CASSNGRPEQFF. CDR3 sequence (DNA): TGTGCCAGCAGCAACGGACGGCCCGAGCAGTTCTTC.

This chain links TRBV6-6 with TRBJ2-7; 8 nucleotides align to TRBD1. The germline V gene encodes CDR1 MNHNY and CDR2 SVGAGI (reference sequence). CDR3 size: 13 residues. Germline trimming cut 4 bases from V and 5 bases from J; bases unmatched to any gene: 4. The CDR3 region has the DNA TGTGCCAGCAGTTTCGACAGGGGTCACGAGCAGTACTTC. This gives the protein CASSFDRGHEQYF.